This passage covers 14 T cell receptor beta chains from one sample sequenced in a study of regulatory T cells in long-lasting Graves disease. According to the study, TCR beta libraries were built with iRepertoire HTBI primers and CDR3-region Arm-PCR. MiXCR, applied by TCRdb to the multiplex PCR reads, yields one record per CDR3 protein. This table has 400,000 to 550,000 distinct CDR3 sequences, around 15% appearing once. The time point denotes: newly diagnosed GD, antithyroid drugs for less than 3 months. Making the TCR library involved RNA that had been extracted from PBMCs. A further study also used this sample, focusing on T cells in Graves' hyperthyroidism and ophthalmopathy.

The source was peripheral blood mononuclear cells (PBMCs), collected at new diagnosis, from a patient treated with antithyroid drugs. Source of these receptors: a woman aged 18-35 years with Graves disease.

In its sample, this clonotype was seen many times. This chain joins TRBV29-1 and TRBJ2-7, with 12 bases lining up with TRBD2. CDR3 length: 13 residues. Germline lookup yields CDR1 SQVTM and CDR2 ANQGSEA. After removal of 4 bases from V and 3 bases from J, the junction contained 1 base not matched to a gene. CDR3 DNA: TGCAGCGTTGGGGGACTAGCGGGCTACGAGCAGTACTTC. It codes for CSVGGLAGYEQYF.

This clonotype has ten or more counts. The chain links TRBV6-5 to TRBJ1-4; D might be TRBD1 (5 bases). The germline gives CDR1 MNHEY, CDR2 SVGAGI. V was trimmed by 0 bases and J by 6 bases, leaving 11 bases between them. This CDR3 has 15 amino acids. CDR3 in amino acids: CASSYSSGPDEKLFF. CDR3 coding DNA: TGTGCCAGCAGTTACTCGTCAGGGCCTGATGAAAAACTGTTTTTT.

This clonotype was counted many times. The chain carries TRBV12-3 or TRBV12-4 and TRBJ1-4; 7 positions match TRBD1. This CDR3 contains 19 residues. After removal of 0 bases from V and 3 bases from J, the junction contained 13 bases not matched to a gene. The CDR3 DNA sequence: TGTGCCAGCAGTTTAGCCCGGGACAGTAATAATCCATCTAATGAAAAACTGTTTTTT. Residues: CASSLARDSNNPSNEKLFF.

This clonotype has at least ten counts. The rearrangement joins TRBV29-1 to TRBJ1-1; 8 bases align to TRBD1. Trimming at V came to 7 bases and at J to 4 bases, leaving 8 bases not matched to a gene. Germline V gives CDR1 SQVTM, CDR2 ANQGSEA. The CDR3 contains 13 residues. The CDR3 DNA sequence: TGCAGCGGGGGGTACGACAGGGGCACTGAAGCTTTCTTT. This translates into CSGGYDRGTEAFF.

This chain joins TRBV7-9 and TRBJ2-2; no reliable D call. This CDR3 is built from 14 residues. Germline CDR1 is SEHNR and CDR2 is FQNEAQ (reference sequence). V lost 6 bases to trimming and J lost 4 bases, with 12 bases between them. The CDR3 DNA sequence: TGTGCCAGCAGTCCCCGCCTGAGCACCGGGGAGCTGTTTTTT. This translates into CASSPRLSTGELFF.

The chain is built from TRBV4-1 and TRBJ1-5; 9 positions match TRBD1. The junction had 8 bases not matched to a gene; V was cut back by 0 bases and J by 5 bases. Germline V gene lookup returns CDR1 MGHRA and CDR2 YSYEKL. CDR3 length: 17 amino acids. The CDR3 is CASSQENTGQGYQPQHF. In DNA form, the CDR3 reads TGCGCCAGCAGCCAAGAAAATACGGGACAGGGTTATCAGCCCCAGCATTTT.

In the case of this clonotype: The CDR3 does not close with the conserved phenylalanine or tryptophan, likely indicating a read error. The J gene is TRBJ1-3, the V gene TRBV28; 8 positions agree with TRBD1. Germline V gene sequence: CDR1 MDHEN, CDR2 SYDVKM. The CDR3 is 15 amino acids. Unmatched junction bases numbered 2, after V lost 0 bases and J lost 4 bases. As DNA, the CDR3 is TGTGCCAGCAGTTTATGGCCAGGGGGCGGAAACACCATATATGTT. Its translation: CASSLWPGGGNTIYV.

As concerns this clonotype: The conserved phenylalanine or tryptophan normally closing the CDR3 is absent here, so this likely arose from a read error. The chain carries TRBV7-9 and TRBJ2-1; D gene unclear. CDR1 SEHNR and CDR2 FQNEAQ come from the germline V gene (reference sequence). The V end was cut by 5 bases, the J end by 0 bases, with 5 bases between. This CDR3 comprises 13 residues. The DNA for the CDR3 is TGTGCCAGCAGCCCCACCTCCTACAATGAGCAGTTCTTG. This sequence encodes CASSPTSYNEQFL.

V and J are TRBV4-1 and TRBJ1-5, with TRBD1 as a possible D gene (5 bases). Between the trimmed V and J ends, which lost 4 bases and 1 base, there was a span of 14 bases. There are 16 residues in the CDR3. The germline CDR1 and CDR2 sequences are MGHRA and YSYEKL. Written as DNA, the CDR3 is TGCGCCAGCAGCCCAAACTTGTGGGGCAGCAATCAGCCCCAGCATTTT. Translated, it gives CASSPNLWGSNQPQHF.

This clonotype appeared many times. The rearrangement uses TRBV6-1 and TRBJ2-5; 9 positions match TRBD2. With the DNA end fitting TRBJ2-1 better, the J assignment may be wrong. Germline V CDR1 and CDR2: MNHNS, SASEGT. This CDR3 is 16 amino acids long. The CDR3 reads CASNQPGLASVNEQFF. The DNA of the CDR3 is TGTGCCAGCAATCAGCCGGGACTAGCCTCCGTCAATGAGCAGTTCTTC.

This clonotype appeared many times. This chain joins TRBV2 and TRBJ1-5; TRBD1 matches at 7 bases. The CDR3 extends over 15 amino acids. CDR1 and CDR2 (germline): SNHLY, FYNNEI. V was pared by 6 bases and J by 2 bases, with 7 bases of the junction left unmatched. CDR3 loop: CASRGRTGGNQPQHF. The CDR3 DNA sequence: TGTGCCAGCAGGGGCCGGACAGGCGGCAATCAGCCCCAGCATTTT.

The rearrangement links TRBV7-3 to TRBJ2-3; D is possibly TRBD2 (6 bases). CDR3 length equals 15 residues. From germline, CDR1 is SGHTA and CDR2 FQGTGA. V gave up 1 base and J gave up 2 bases, with 10 bases separating them. In DNA, the CDR3 is TGTGCCAGCAGCTTAAGCGGGACCTACACAGATACGCAGTATTTT. Protein: CASSLSGTYTDTQYF.

This clonotype was seen many times. The chain recombines TRBV18 with TRBJ2-3; D is undetermined. CDR1 KGHSH and CDR2 LQKENI come from the germline V gene. This CDR3 contains 16 residues. Trimming pared 1 base from V and 1 base from J, leaving 12 bases between. The CDR3 coding sequence is TGTGCCAGCTCACCACAGGGTCGAAGTGGCACAGATACGCAGTATTTT. It codes for CASSPQGRSGTDTQYF.

V gene TRBV28 combines with J gene TRBJ1-4; no firm D call. This CDR3 is 17 amino acids long. Germline values: CDR1 MDHEN, CDR2 SYDVKM. Trimming removed 4 bases from V and 7 bases from J, with 22 bases in between. This CDR3 is CASSSSLGTVQVEKLFF. CDR3 coding DNA: TGTGCCAGCAGTTCATCCCTGGGCACAGTTCAAGTTGAAAAACTGTTTTTT. Full variable domain (missing parts from reference TRBV28 and TRBJ1-4): DVKVTQSSRYLVKRTGEKVFLECVQDMDHENMFWYRQDPGLGLRLIYFSYDVKMKEKGDIPEGYSVSREKKERFSLILESASTNQTSMYLCASSSSLGTVQVEKLFFGSGTQLSVL.